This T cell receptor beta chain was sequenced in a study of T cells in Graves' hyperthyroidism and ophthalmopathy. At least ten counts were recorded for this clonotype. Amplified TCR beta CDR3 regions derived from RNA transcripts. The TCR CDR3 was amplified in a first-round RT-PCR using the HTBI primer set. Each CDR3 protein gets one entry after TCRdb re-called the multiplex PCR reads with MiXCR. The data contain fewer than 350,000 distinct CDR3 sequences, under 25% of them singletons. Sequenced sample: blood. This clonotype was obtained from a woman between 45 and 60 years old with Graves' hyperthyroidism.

CDR3: CASSLSWLAGRREQFF. The CDR3 bases are TGTGCCAGCAGCTTGAGTTGGCTAGCGGGGCGCAGGGAGCAGTTCTTC. This chain connects TRBV7-9 to TRBJ2-1; TRBD2 matches at 9 bases. Germline assignment: CDR1 SEHNR and CDR2 FQNEAQ (reference sequence). V shed 3 bases and J 10 bases; nucleotides not matched to a gene: 13. This CDR3 comprises 16 residues.